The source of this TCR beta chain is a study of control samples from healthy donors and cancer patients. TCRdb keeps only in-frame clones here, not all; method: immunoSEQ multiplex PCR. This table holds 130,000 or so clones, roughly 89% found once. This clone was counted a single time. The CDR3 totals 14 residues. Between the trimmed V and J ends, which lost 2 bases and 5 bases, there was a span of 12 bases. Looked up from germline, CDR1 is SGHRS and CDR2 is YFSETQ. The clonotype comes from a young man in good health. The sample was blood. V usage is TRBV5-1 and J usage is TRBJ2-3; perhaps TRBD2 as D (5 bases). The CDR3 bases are TGCGCCAGCAGCTTTGGTAGCGCCGGAGATACGCAGTATTTT. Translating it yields CASSFGSAGDTQYF.